This T cell receptor beta chain was retrieved from a study of cytomegalovirus exposure and HLA in healthy donors. Study-wide results and caveats: For most TCR sequences rarity was the rule, although some public TCRs occurred in many donors.

The J segment lost 0 bases and the V segment lost 10 bases, leaving 12 bases of the junction unmatched. The CDR3 runs 15 residues. Germline CDR1 ENHRY, CDR2 SYGVKD. Clones were sequenced by immunoSEQ multiplex PCR, and TCRdb holds only the in-frame ones, with some missing. The table lists 150,000 or so clones, about 89% of them singletons, with about 3.5% in the top ten. A remark on this clone: Its antigen is as yet unknown.

The material sequenced was PBMCs. V and J are TRBV10-3 and TRBJ2-7; 7 nucleotides agree with TRBD2. The TCR originated in a woman aged 18-29 years in good health and CMV-seropositive. CDR3 coding DNA: TGTGCCACAAGGGCGGATAGCGGGTTCTCCTACGAGCAGTACTTC. It yields the protein CATRADSGFSYEQYF.